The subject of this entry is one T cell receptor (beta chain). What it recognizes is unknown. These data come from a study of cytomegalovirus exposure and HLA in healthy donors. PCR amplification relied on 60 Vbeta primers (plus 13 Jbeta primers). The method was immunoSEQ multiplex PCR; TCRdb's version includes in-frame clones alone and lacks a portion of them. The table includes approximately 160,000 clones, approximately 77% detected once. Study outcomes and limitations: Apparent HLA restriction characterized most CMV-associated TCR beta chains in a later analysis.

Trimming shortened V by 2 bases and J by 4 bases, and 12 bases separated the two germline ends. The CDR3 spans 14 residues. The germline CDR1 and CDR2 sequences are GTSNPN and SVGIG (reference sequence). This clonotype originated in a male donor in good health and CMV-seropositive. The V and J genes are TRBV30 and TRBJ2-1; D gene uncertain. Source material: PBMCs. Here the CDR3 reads CAWSRGATYNEQFF. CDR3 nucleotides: TGTGCCTGGAGTCGAGGAGCGACGTACAATGAGCAGTTCTTC.